These T cell receptor beta chains were read from a single sample in a study of T cells in Graves' hyperthyroidism and ophthalmopathy. One entry per CDR3 protein results from TCRdb running MiXCR on the multiplex PCR reads. The sample has some 500,000 distinct CDR3 sequences; about an eighth are singletons. The material sequenced was blood. These receptors were taken from a woman aged 18-29 years with Graves' hyperthyroidism. Each CDR3 is given with its conserved first and last residue. D genes are given only for firm matches. The size entry is marked missing in some rows and otherwise reads once, few, many or a size class.

d_call: .; clone_size: .; j_call: TRBJ2-3; v_call: TRBV20-1; cdr3_aa: CSARETWSSTDTQYF; cdr3_nt: TGCAGTGCTAGAGAGACGTGGTCTAGCACAGATACGCAGTATTTT
d_call: .; clone_size: .; j_call: TRBJ1-2; v_call: TRBV18; cdr3_aa: CASSPPARSYGYTF; cdr3_nt: TGTGCCAGCTCACCACCGGCCCGAAGCTATGGCTACACCTTC
d_call: TRBD1; clone_size: many; j_call: TRBJ2-3; v_call: TRBV27; cdr3_aa: CASSLWARGLTDTQYF; cdr3_nt: TGTGCCAGCAGTTTATGGGCCAGGGGGTTGACAGATACGCAGTATTTT
d_call: .; clone_size: few; j_call: TRBJ2-4; v_call: TRBV2; cdr3_aa: CAGDPAEGQNIQYF; cdr3_nt: TGTGCCGGCGACCCGGCAGAGGGCCAAAACATTCAGTACTTC
d_call: .; clone_size: .; j_call: TRBJ2-3; v_call: TRBV6-9; cdr3_aa: CASSYIPGKSTDTQYF; cdr3_nt: TGTGCCAGCAGTTACATCCCCGGAAAAAGCACAGATACGCAGTATTTT
d_call: .; clone_size: few; j_call: TRBJ2-5; v_call: TRBV7-9; cdr3_aa: CASSLKTGNQETQYF; cdr3_nt: TGTGCCAGCAGCTTAAAAACAGGGAATCAAGAGACCCAGTACTTC
d_call: .; clone_size: many; j_call: TRBJ1-1; v_call: TRBV18; cdr3_aa: CASSPQSQVSEAFF; cdr3_nt: TGTGCCAGCTCACCCCAGAGCCAGGTTTCTGAAGCTTTCTTT
d_call: TRBD2; clone_size: few; j_call: TRBJ2-1; v_call: TRBV5-1; cdr3_aa: CASSPVPSGGDNEQFF; cdr3_nt: TGCGCCAGCAGCCCCGTACCTAGCGGGGGGGACAATGAGCAGTTCTTC
d_call: .; clone_size: many; j_call: TRBJ1-1; v_call: TRBV27; cdr3_aa: CASSLSGGYNTEAFF; cdr3_nt: TGTGCCAGCAGTTTATCGGGAGGCTACAACACTGAAGCTTTCTTT
d_call: .; clone_size: many; j_call: TRBJ2-3; v_call: TRBV27; cdr3_aa: CASSLRRDNTDTQYF; cdr3_nt: TGTGCCAGCAGTTTGAGGCGGGACAACACAGATACGCAGTATTTT
d_call: .; clone_size: few; j_call: TRBJ1-5; v_call: TRBV7-9; cdr3_aa: CASSLAVALQPQHF; cdr3_nt: TGTGCCAGCAGCTTAGCAGTAGCCCTCCAGCCCCAGCATTTT
d_call: TRBD2; clone_size: many; j_call: TRBJ2-1; v_call: TRBV5-1; cdr3_aa: CASSLVVSGRATYNEQFF; cdr3_nt: TGCGCCAGCAGCTTGGTAGTCAGCGGGAGAGCGACCTACAATGAGCAGTTCTTC
d_call: .; clone_size: few; j_call: TRBJ1-3; v_call: TRBV6-2/TRBV6-3; cdr3_aa: CASQDHSGNTIYF; cdr3_nt: TGTGCCAGCCAGGACCACTCTGGAAACACCATATATTTT
d_call: .; clone_size: .; j_call: TRBJ2-1; v_call: TRBV6-1; cdr3_aa: CASLPLGVSSYNEQFF; cdr3_nt: TGTGCCAGCCTCCCTTTAGGGGTAAGCTCCTACAATGAGCAGTTCTTC
d_call: TRBD1; clone_size: few; j_call: TRBJ1-1; v_call: TRBV7-9; cdr3_aa: CASSPPGQGAPMNTEAFF; cdr3_nt: TGTGCCAGCAGCCCCCCTGGACAGGGGGCCCCAATGAACACTGAAGCTTTCTTT
d_call: .; clone_size: .; j_call: TRBJ2-4; v_call: TRBV12-3/TRBV12-4; cdr3_aa: CASSSETSTADIQYF; cdr3_nt: TGTGCCAGCAGTTCCGAGACTAGTACGGCGGACATTCAGTACTTC
d_call: .; clone_size: many; j_call: TRBJ2-7; v_call: TRBV9; cdr3_aa: CASSVESASSQQYF; cdr3_nt: TGTGCCAGCAGCGTAGAGTCGGCTAGTAGCCAGCAGTACTTC
d_call: .; clone_size: .; j_call: TRBJ1-1; v_call: TRBV5-1; cdr3_aa: CASRSQPLEDTEAFF; cdr3_nt: TGCGCCAGCAGAAGCCAGCCTTTGGAGGACACTGAAGCTTTCTTT
d_call: .; clone_size: .; j_call: TRBJ2-1; v_call: TRBV14; cdr3_aa: CASSQDNFLGNEQFF; cdr3_nt: TGTGCCAGCAGCCAAGATAACTTCCTGGGAAATGAGCAGTTCTTC
d_call: TRBD2; clone_size: many; j_call: TRBJ2-3; v_call: TRBV27; cdr3_aa: CASPPRASGIADTQYF; cdr3_nt: TGTGCCAGCCCCCCAAGGGCTAGCGGGATCGCAGATACGCAGTATTTT
d_call: TRBD2; clone_size: .; j_call: TRBJ2-3; v_call: TRBV20-1; cdr3_aa: CSASSGNTDTQYF; cdr3_nt: TGCAGTGCTAGTAGCGGGAACACAGATACGCAGTATTTT
d_call: TRBD2; clone_size: many; j_call: TRBJ2-3; v_call: TRBV29-1; cdr3_aa: CSVVSRWAGATDTQYF; cdr3_nt: TGCAGCGTTGTCTCTCGGTGGGCGGGAGCCACAGATACGCAGTATTTT
d_call: .; clone_size: many; j_call: TRBJ1-5; v_call: TRBV7-2; cdr3_aa: CASSLGGTQHF; cdr3_nt: TGTGCCAGCAGCTTAGGGGGAACCCAGCATTTT
d_call: TRBD1; clone_size: many; j_call: TRBJ1-3; v_call: TRBV2; cdr3_aa: CASSELTGVGNTIYF; cdr3_nt: TGTGCCAGCAGTGAATTAACAGGGGTTGGAAACACCATATATTTT
d_call: .; clone_size: many; j_call: TRBJ1-3; v_call: TRBV14; cdr3_aa: CASSQDLGGNTIYF; cdr3_nt: TGTGCCAGCAGCCAAGATCTTGGGGGAAACACCATATATTTT
d_call: .; clone_size: many; j_call: TRBJ1-5; v_call: TRBV24-1; cdr3_aa: CATSDLRSNQPQHF; cdr3_nt: TGTGCCACCAGTGATTTGCGGAGCAATCAGCCCCAGCATTTT
d_call: .; clone_size: many; j_call: TRBJ2-1; v_call: TRBV12-3/TRBV12-4; cdr3_aa: CASSPSFGGSSSYNEQFF; cdr3_nt: TGTGCCAGCAGCCCCTCCTTCGGGGGCTCGAGCTCCTACAATGAGCAGTTCTTC
d_call: TRBD2; clone_size: many; j_call: TRBJ2-1; v_call: TRBV6-1; cdr3_aa: CASRSGGLADDNEQFF; cdr3_nt: TGTGCCAGCAGAAGTGGCGGACTAGCGGATGATAATGAGCAGTTCTTC
d_call: TRBD2; clone_size: .; j_call: TRBJ2-2; v_call: TRBV3-1; cdr3_aa: CASAGTNENGELFF; cdr3_nt: TGTGCCAGCGCCGGGACTAACGAAAACGGGGAGCTGTTTTTT
d_call: .; clone_size: many; j_call: TRBJ2-2; v_call: TRBV20-1; cdr3_aa: CSARDVTGELFF; cdr3_nt: TGCAGTGCTAGAGACGTCACCGGGGAGCTGTTTTTT
d_call: TRBD2; clone_size: many; j_call: TRBJ2-3; v_call: TRBV6-1; cdr3_aa: CASSRLAGEPDTQYF; cdr3_nt: TGTGCCAGCAGTCGACTAGCGGGAGAACCAGATACGCAGTATTTT
d_call: .; clone_size: few; j_call: TRBJ1-4; v_call: TRBV5-1; cdr3_aa: CASSPRAEKEKLFF; cdr3_nt: TGCGCCAGCAGCCCCCGGGCAGAGAAGGAAAAACTGTTTTTT
d_call: .; clone_size: .; j_call: TRBJ1-4; v_call: TRBV5-1; cdr3_aa: CASSMEGTRNEKLFF; cdr3_nt: TGCGCCAGCAGCATGGAAGGGACGCGGAATGAAAAACTGTTTTTT
d_call: .; clone_size: .; j_call: TRBJ2-2; v_call: TRBV5-1; cdr3_aa: CASSLGGMATGELFF; cdr3_nt: TGCGCCAGCAGCTTGGGGGGGATGGCCACCGGGGAGCTGTTTTTT
d_call: .; clone_size: many; j_call: TRBJ2-7; v_call: TRBV27; cdr3_aa: CASSLLKKGEQYF; cdr3_nt: TGTGCCAGCAGTTTATTAAAAAAGGGAGAGCAGTACTTC
d_call: .; clone_size: .; j_call: TRBJ1-6; v_call: TRBV14; cdr3_aa: CASSPWVSLNSPLHF; cdr3_nt: TGTGCCAGCAGCCCCTGGGTCAGCTTAAATTCACCCCTCCACTTT
d_call: .; clone_size: few; j_call: TRBJ2-4; v_call: TRBV19; cdr3_aa: CASSIRGAKNIQYF; cdr3_nt: TGTGCCAGTAGTATCCGGGGAGCCAAAAACATTCAGTACTTC
d_call: .; clone_size: many; j_call: TRBJ1-5; v_call: TRBV5-5; cdr3_aa: CASSLSPSGQPQHF; cdr3_nt: TGTGCCAGCAGCTTGTCCCCCAGTGGTCAGCCCCAGCATTTT
d_call: .; clone_size: many; j_call: TRBJ2-3; v_call: TRBV5-1; cdr3_aa: CASTGLRTDTQYF; cdr3_nt: TGCGCCAGCACCGGACTAAGGACAGATACGCAGTATTTT
d_call: TRBD2; clone_size: many; j_call: TRBJ2-1; v_call: TRBV30; cdr3_aa: CAWTGGRAYNEQFF; cdr3_nt: TGTGCCTGGACGGGCGGGAGGGCTTACAATGAGCAGTTCTTC
d_call: TRBD2; clone_size: many; j_call: TRBJ2-2; v_call: TRBV20-1; cdr3_aa: CSARNSGRSVELFF; cdr3_nt: TGCAGTGCTAGAAACAGCGGGAGGTCGGTGGAGCTGTTTTTT
d_call: .; clone_size: .; j_call: TRBJ1-3; v_call: TRBV20-1; cdr3_aa: CSARMISGNTIYF; cdr3_nt: TGCAGTGCTAGGATGATCTCTGGAAACACCATATATTTT
d_call: .; clone_size: .; j_call: TRBJ1-4; v_call: TRBV20-1; cdr3_aa: CSAANGGFATPEKLFF; cdr3_nt: TGCAGTGCCGCCAACGGCGGGTTCGCTACACCCGAAAAACTGTTTTTT
d_call: .; clone_size: .; j_call: TRBJ2-7; v_call: TRBV2; cdr3_aa: CATSEGGYSEQYF; cdr3_nt: TGTGCCACCTCTGAAGGTGGGTACTCCGAGCAGTACTTC
d_call: .; clone_size: many; j_call: TRBJ1-2; v_call: TRBV10-3; cdr3_aa: CAISDSGNYGYTF; cdr3_nt: TGTGCCATCAGTGATTCAGGGAACTATGGCTACACCTTC
d_call: .; clone_size: .; j_call: TRBJ2-4; v_call: TRBV18; cdr3_aa: CASSPEYLAKNIQYF; cdr3_nt: TGTGCCAGCTCACCAGAATACCTAGCCAAAAACATTCAGTACTTC
d_call: .; clone_size: few; j_call: TRBJ2-7; v_call: TRBV27; cdr3_aa: CASSRRGAVYEQYF; cdr3_nt: TGTGCCAGCAGTCGCCGGGGGGCGGTCTACGAGCAGTACTTC
d_call: .; clone_size: many; j_call: TRBJ1-1; v_call: TRBV5-1; cdr3_aa: CASTSSMNTEAFF; cdr3_nt: TGCGCCAGCACATCCTCGATGAACACTGAAGCTTTCTTT
d_call: .; clone_size: many; j_call: TRBJ2-7; v_call: TRBV4-1; cdr3_aa: CASSPGPKYEQYF; cdr3_nt: TGCGCCAGCAGCCCCGGCCCGAAATACGAGCAGTACTTC
d_call: TRBD1; clone_size: .; j_call: TRBJ2-5; v_call: TRBV4-1; cdr3_aa: CASSQDKTGGWETQYF; cdr3_nt: TGCGCCAGCAGCCAAGATAAAACAGGGGGTTGGGAGACCCAGTACTTC